The following is a TCR beta chain sequence with its context. What it binds is not known. This entry comes from a study of cytomegalovirus exposure and HLA in healthy donors. Whole-study context: Samples from HLA-typed donors yielded about 85 million unique TCRs in an early data release.

CDR1 LNHDA and CDR2 SQIVND come from the germline V gene (reference sequence). Trimming shortened V by 3 bases and J by 8 bases, and 7 bases separated the two germline ends. The CDR3 consists of 11 residues. General observations from the study: Among the most significant clusters, several appeared linked to common viral pathogens in a later analysis. Later genetic work tied a missense DCLRE1C variant to beta-chain V and J trimming. The authors enumerated 180 or so TCR beta chains as linked to cytomegalovirus.

PCR primers comprised 60 Vbeta and 13 Jbeta primers. The data were produced by immunoSEQ multiplex PCR, yet TCRdb's version contains in-frame clones alone and is incomplete. The sample records 100,000 to 150,000 clones, 82% being singletons. Sample: PBMCs. The clonotype originates from a boy younger than 10 in good health and CMV-seronegative. The V and J genes are TRBV19 and TRBJ1-2; the D is unclear. CDR3: CASSMASGYTF. The CDR3 nucleotides are TGTGCCAGTAGTATGGCTAGCGGCTACACCTTC.